The source of this TCR beta chain is a study of blood T cell repertoires in COVID-19. Study-wide context: Spain, Italy and the United States supplied samples that represented acute and convalescent COVID-19. PBMCs, B-cell-depleted T cells, or T cells provided the cDNA or gDNA that made up the material.

The V and J ends lost 1 base and 3 bases respectively, with 14 bases between them. The CDR3 contains 16 residues. Per germline, CDR1 LNHNV and CDR2 YYDKDF (reference sequence). In the original workflow: Amplifying reference gene primers gave estimates of nucleated cell counts. The repertoire was sequenced with immunoSEQ multiplex PCR; TCRdb's copy has only in-frame clones and lacks some. For V, J and clone size, that table is used; D and trimming come from the DNA. The table lists around 220,000 clones, 75% to 90% of them singletons, with around 4.7% in the top ten. The receptor comes from a human donor in a cohort sampled during active COVID-19. Material for sequencing was peripheral blood. The chain combines TRBV15 with TRBJ2-3; tentative D call: TRBD2 (5 bases). The CDR3: CATSRVMDFYTDTQYF. DNA of the CDR3: TGTGCCACCAGCAGAGTAATGGACTTCTATACAGATACGCAGTATTTT.